A few counts support the clone carrying this TCR beta chain. The antigen is unknown. The CDR3 runs 12 residues. V was pared by 0 bases and J by 6 bases, with 8 bases between. Germline CDR1 GTSNPN, CDR2 SVGIG (reference sequence). Anyone with autoimmune disease history or systemic immunosuppression was excluded. This sample was taken from a study of OX40 agonist ivuxolimab in advanced cancers. Study summary: Among those enrolled, mean age was 60 years (range 23 to 79) and approximately 80% were male.

Assay: immunoSEQ multiplex PCR; the TCRdb copy retains only in-frame clones and omits some. The table shows 90,000 to 100,000 clones, with less than 90% occurring only once. Study outcomes and limitations: On average, CD8+ T cells showed a greater number of expanded clones than CD4+.

The clonotype was recovered from an adult with an advanced solid tumor such as melanoma, head and neck, liver or kidney cancer. This chain connects TRBV30 to TRBJ1-1; D uncertain. Material: CD4+ or CD8+ T cells sorted from blood, obtained in a trial of the OX40 agonist ivuxolimab. CDR3 nucleotide sequence: TGTGCCTGGAGTGTTCTGAGCCCTGAAGCTTTCTTT. Amino acids: CAWSVLSPEAFF.